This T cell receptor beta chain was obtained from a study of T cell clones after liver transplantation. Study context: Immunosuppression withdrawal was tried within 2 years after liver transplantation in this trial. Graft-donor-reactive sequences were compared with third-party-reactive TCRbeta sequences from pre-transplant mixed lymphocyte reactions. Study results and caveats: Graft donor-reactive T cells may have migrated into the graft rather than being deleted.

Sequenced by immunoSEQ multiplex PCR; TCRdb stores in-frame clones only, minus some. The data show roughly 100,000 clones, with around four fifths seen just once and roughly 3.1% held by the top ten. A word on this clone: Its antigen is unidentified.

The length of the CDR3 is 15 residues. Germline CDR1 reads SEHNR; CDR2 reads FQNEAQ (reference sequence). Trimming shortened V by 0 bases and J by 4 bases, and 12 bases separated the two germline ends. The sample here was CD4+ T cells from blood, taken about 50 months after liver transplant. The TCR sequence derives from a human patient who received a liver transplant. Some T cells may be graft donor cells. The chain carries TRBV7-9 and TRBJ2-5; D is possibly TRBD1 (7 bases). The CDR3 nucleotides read TGTGCCAGCAGCTTAGCGAACAGGGGAGGAGAGACCCAGTACTTC. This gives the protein CASSLANRGGETQYF.